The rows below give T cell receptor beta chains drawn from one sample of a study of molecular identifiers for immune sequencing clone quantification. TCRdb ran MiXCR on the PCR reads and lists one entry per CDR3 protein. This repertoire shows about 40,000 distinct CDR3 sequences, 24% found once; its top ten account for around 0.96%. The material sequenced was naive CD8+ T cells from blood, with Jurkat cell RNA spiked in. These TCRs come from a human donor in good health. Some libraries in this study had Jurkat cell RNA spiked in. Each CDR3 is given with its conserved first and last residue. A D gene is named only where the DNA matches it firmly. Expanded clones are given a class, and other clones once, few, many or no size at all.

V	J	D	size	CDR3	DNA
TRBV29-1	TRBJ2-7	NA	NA	CSAEHGPYDHYF	TGCAGCGCGGAGCACGGCCCATACGATCACTACTTC
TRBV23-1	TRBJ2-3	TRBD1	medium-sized	CASSQLPYRGRGTDTQYF	TGCGCCAGCAGTCAACTCCCCTATAGGGGGCGAGGGACAGATACGCAGTATTTT
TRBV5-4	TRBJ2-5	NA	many	CASRPEPDRKETQYF	TGTGCCAGCAGACCCGAGCCCGACAGAAAAGAGACCCAGTACTTC
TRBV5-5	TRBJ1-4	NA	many	CASSKRGGGANEKLFF	TGTGCCAGCAGCAAACGGGGTGGAGGGGCTAATGAAAAACTGTTTTTT
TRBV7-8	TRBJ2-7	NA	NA	CARGALGKEQYF	TGTGCCCGCGGCGCCCTAGGGAAAGAGCAATACTTC
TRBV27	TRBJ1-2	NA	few	CASSRTTSDGYTF	TGTGCCAGCAGTAGGACAACCTCTGATGGCTACACCTTC
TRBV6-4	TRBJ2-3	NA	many	CASSLDDDTQYF	TGTGCCAGCAGTCTCGACGATGATACGCAGTATTTT
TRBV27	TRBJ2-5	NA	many	CASSLGAAKTQETQYF	TGTGCCAGCAGTTTGGGGGCCGCAAAAACTCAAGAGACCCAGTACTTC
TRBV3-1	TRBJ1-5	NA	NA	CASSSRLDSSNQPQHF	TGTGCCAGCAGCTCGAGACTCGACAGTAGCAATCAGCCCCAGCATTTT
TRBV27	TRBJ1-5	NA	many	CASSLRAVNQPQHF	TGTGCCAGCAGTTTGAGGGCAGTCAATCAGCCCCAGCATTTT
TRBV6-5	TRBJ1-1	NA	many	CASRPYWVQGLNTEAFF	TGTGCCAGCAGACCCTATTGGGTACAGGGCCTGAACACTGAAGCTTTCTTT
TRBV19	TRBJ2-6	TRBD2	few	CASSIAALAGPSGANVLTF	TGTGCCAGTAGTATAGCTGCACTAGCGGGACCATCTGGGGCCAACGTCCTGACTTTC
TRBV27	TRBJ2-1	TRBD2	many	CASSLSLGTRRSEQFF	TGTGCCAGCAGTTTATCCTTGGGGACTAGAAGAAGTGAGCAGTTCTTC
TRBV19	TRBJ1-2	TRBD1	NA	CASSIRTGLTYGYTF	TGTGCCAGTAGTATAAGGACAGGGCTTACCTATGGCTACACCTTC
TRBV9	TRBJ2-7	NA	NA	CASSVSPGSYEQYF	TGTGCCAGCAGCGTATCGCCGGGTTCCTACGAGCAGTACTTC
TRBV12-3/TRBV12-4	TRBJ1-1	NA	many	CASSLLAGNTEAFF	TGTGCCAGCAGTTTATTAGCAGGGAACACTGAAGCTTTCTTT
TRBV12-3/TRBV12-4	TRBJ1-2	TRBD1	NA	CASSFRQGASYYGYTF	TGTGCCAGCAGTTTTCGGCAGGGGGCATCGTACTATGGCTACACCTTC
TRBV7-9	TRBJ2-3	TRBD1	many	CASSPGTGLGSTDTQYF	TGTGCCAGCAGCCCCGGGACAGGGTTGGGGAGCACAGATACGCAGTATTTT
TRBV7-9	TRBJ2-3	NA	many	CASSSVDGKDTQYF	TGTGCCAGCAGCTCGGTAGACGGTAAAGATACGCAGTATTTT
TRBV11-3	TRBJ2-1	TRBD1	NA	CASTKDRGSGNEQFF	TGTGCCAGCACTAAGGACAGGGGATCGGGGAATGAGCAGTTCTTC
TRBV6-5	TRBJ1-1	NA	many	CASRAGLTEAFF	TGTGCCAGCAGGGCAGGGCTAACTGAAGCTTTCTTT
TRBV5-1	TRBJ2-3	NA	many	CASSPGISSTDTQYF	TGCGCCAGCAGCCCCGGGATATCTTCTACAGATACGCAGTATTTT
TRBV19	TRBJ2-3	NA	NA	CASSTGGTQYF	TGTGCCAGTAGTACTGGGGGGACGCAGTATTTT
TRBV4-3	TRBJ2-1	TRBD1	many	CASSQDRGLSYNEQFF	TGCGCCAGCAGCCAAGATAGGGGGCTCTCCTACAATGAGCAGTTCTTC
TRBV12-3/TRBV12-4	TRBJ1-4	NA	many	CASSLFLNGEKLFF	TGTGCCAGCAGTTTATTTTTGAATGGTGAAAAACTGTTTTTT
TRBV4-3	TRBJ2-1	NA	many	CASSQSGQYYNEQFF	TGCGCCAGCAGCCAGAGCGGGCAATATTACAATGAGCAGTTCTTC
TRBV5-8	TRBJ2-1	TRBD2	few	CASSLAGGGAFEQFF	TGTGCCAGCAGCTTGGCTGGCGGGGGGGCCTTTGAGCAGTTCTTC
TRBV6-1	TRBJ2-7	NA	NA	CASSWDGNYEQYF	TGTGCCAGCAGCTGGGACGGCAACTACGAGCAGTACTTC
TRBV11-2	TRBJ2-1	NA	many	CASSLGGLSSYNEQFF	TGTGCCAGCAGCTTAGGGGGACTCTCTTCCTACAATGAGCAGTTCTTC
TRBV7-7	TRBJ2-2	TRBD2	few	CASSLRILAGGPWTGELFF	TGTGCTAGCAGCTTACGGATACTAGCGGGAGGGCCCTGGACCGGGGAGCTGTTTTTT
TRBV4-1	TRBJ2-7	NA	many	CASSQEGGPRGHEQYF	TGCGCCAGCAGCCAAGAGGGCGGGCCCCGAGGCCACGAGCAGTACTTC
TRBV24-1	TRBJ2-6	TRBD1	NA	CATSDSVPGQGTGANVLTF	TGTGCCACCAGTGATTCAGTACCGGGACAGGGAACTGGGGCCAACGTCCTGACTTTC
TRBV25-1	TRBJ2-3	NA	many	CASRPHADTQYF	TGTGCCAGCAGGCCACATGCCGATACGCAGTATTTT
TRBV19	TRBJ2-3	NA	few	CASSIGGSDTQYF	TGTGCCAGTAGTATAGGGGGGTCAGATACGCAGTATTTT
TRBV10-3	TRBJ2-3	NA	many	CAISKTNRDTDTQYF	TGTGCCATCAGTAAGACTAACCGGGACACAGATACGCAGTATTTT
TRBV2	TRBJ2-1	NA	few	CASRPDRSSYNEQFF	TGTGCCAGCAGACCGGACAGAAGCTCCTACAATGAGCAGTTCTTC
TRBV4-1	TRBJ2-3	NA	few	CASTQQGGSTDTQYF	TGCGCCAGCACTCAACAAGGCGGGAGCACAGATACGCAGTATTTT
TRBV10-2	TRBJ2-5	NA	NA	CASSGRDSLQEPQYF	TGCGCCAGCAGTGGGAGGGACAGCCTCCAAGAGCCCCAGTACTTC
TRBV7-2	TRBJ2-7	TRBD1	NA	CASSPTTGSREQYF	TGTGCCAGCAGCCCGACGACAGGGTCTCGCGAGCAGTACTTC
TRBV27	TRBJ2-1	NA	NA	CASSPPPPNVHNEQFF	TGTGCCAGCAGTCCCCCCCCCCCGAACGTGCACAATGAGCAGTTCTTC
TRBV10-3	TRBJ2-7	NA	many	CAISNPLAAHSYEQYF	TGTGCCATCAGTAACCCCCTGGCCGCGCACTCCTACGAGCAGTACTTC